One sample yielded the 2 T cell receptor beta chains listed below, sequenced in a study of shared clonotypes between healthy human individuals. Produced via immunoSEQ multiplex PCR; TCRdb's table is partial and in-frame only. The profile shows over a million clones, around 74% of them singletons. Sample: memory CD4+ T cells sorted from blood. Subset reported: CD45RA-negative fraction. The receptors here all came from a young man in good health.

V is TRBV28 and J is TRBJ2-7; D may correspond to TRBD1 or TRBD2 (5 bases each). Trimming shortened V by 9 bases and J by 3 bases, and 18 bases separated the two germline ends. The germline gives CDR1 MDHEN, CDR2 SYDVKM. The CDR3 totals 14 residues. The CDR3 reads CASRGEAEVYEQYF. In DNA, the CDR3 is TGTGCCAGTCGAGGGGAAGCGGAGGTCTACGAGCAGTACTTC.

The gene calls are TRBV6-4 and TRBJ2-3; D is possibly TRBD1 or TRBD2 (5 bases each). The CDR3 totals 13 residues. V gave up 6 bases and J gave up 6 bases, with 13 bases separating them. CDR1 and CDR2 from the germline V gene are MRHNA and SNTAGT. The CDR3 loop is CASSLGPGDTQYF. CDR3 bases: TGTGCCAGCAGCCTGGGACCCGGGGATACGCAGTATTTT.